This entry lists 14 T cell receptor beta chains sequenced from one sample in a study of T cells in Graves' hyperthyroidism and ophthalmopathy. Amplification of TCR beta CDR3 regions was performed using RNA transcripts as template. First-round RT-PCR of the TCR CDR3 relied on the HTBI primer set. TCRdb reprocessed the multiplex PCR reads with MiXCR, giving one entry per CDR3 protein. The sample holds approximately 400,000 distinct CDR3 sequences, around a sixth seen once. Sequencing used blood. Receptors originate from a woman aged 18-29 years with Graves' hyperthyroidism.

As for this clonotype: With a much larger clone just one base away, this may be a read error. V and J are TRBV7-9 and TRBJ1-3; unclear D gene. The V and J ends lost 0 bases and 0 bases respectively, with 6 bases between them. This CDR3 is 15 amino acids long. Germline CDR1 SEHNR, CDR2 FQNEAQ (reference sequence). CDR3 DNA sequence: TGTGCCAGCAGCTTAGCAGGGCTCTCTGGAAACACCATATATTTT. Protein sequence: CASSLAGLSGNTIYF. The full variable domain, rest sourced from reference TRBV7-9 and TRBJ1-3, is DTGVSQNPRHKITKRGQNVTFRCDPISEHNRLYWYRQTLGQGPEFLTYFQNEAQLEKSRLLSDRFSAERPKGSFSTLEIQRTEQGDSAMYLCASSLAGLSGNTIYFGEGSWLTVV.

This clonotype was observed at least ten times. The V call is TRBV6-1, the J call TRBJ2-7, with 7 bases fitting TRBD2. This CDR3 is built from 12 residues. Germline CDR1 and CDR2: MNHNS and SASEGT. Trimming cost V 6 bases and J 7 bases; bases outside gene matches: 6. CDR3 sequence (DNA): TGTGCCAGCAGCCGAGGGGAGGGGGAGCAGTACTTC. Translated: CASSRGEGEQYF.

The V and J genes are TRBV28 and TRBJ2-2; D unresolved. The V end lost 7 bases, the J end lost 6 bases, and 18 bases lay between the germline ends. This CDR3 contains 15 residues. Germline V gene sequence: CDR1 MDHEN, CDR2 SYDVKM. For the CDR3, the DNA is TGTGCCAGCAACCTGGGCTCTTACGCACCCGGGGAGCTGTTTTTT. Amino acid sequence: CASNLGSYAPGELFF.

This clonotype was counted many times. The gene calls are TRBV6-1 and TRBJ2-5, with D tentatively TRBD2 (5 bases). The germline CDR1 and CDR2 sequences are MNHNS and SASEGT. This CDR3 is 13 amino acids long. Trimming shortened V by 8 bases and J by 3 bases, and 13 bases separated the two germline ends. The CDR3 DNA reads TGTGCCAGCGCTAGGAACGGGGAAGAGACCCAGTACTTC. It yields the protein CASARNGEETQYF.

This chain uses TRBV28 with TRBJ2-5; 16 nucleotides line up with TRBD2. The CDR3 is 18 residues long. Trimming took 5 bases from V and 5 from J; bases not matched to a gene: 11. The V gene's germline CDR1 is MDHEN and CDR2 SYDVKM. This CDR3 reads CASSRGLAGGRFSETQYF. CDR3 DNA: TGTGCCAGCAGTAGGGGACTAGCGGGGGGGCGGTTTTCTGAGACCCAGTACTTC.

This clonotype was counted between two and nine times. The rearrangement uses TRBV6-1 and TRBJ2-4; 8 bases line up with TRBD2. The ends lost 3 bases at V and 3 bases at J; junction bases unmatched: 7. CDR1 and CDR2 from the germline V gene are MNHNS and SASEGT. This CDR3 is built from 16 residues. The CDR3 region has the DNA TGTGCCAGCAGTGACCCGGGGGGGATCGACAAAAACATTCAGTACTTC. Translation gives CASSDPGGIDKNIQYF.

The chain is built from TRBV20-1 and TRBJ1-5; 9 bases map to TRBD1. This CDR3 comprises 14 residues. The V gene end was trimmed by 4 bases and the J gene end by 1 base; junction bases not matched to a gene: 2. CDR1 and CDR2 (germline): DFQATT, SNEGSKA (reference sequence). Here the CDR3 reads CSAKTGGSNQPQHF. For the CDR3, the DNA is TGCAGTGCTAAGACAGGGGGGAGCAATCAGCCCCAGCATTTT.

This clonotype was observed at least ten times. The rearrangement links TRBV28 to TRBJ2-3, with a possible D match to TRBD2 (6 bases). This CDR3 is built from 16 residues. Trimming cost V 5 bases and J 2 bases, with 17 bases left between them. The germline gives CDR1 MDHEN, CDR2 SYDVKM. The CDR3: CASSSHLTRNTDTQYF. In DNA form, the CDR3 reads TGTGCCAGCAGTAGTCATCTGACTAGGAACACAGATACGCAGTATTTT.

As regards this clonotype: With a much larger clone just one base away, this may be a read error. CDR3 DNA sequence: TGTGCCAGCAGTGCCCTGGACAGGGCAACCTACGAGCAGTACTTC. Its translation is CASSALDRATYEQYF. V usage is TRBV6-2 or TRBV6-3 and J usage is TRBJ2-7, with 8 positions matching TRBD1. Germline-derived CDR1 and CDR2 are MNHEY and SVGEGT. V dropped 5 bases and J dropped 2; count of bases not matched to a gene: 8. The CDR3 sequence is 15 residues long.

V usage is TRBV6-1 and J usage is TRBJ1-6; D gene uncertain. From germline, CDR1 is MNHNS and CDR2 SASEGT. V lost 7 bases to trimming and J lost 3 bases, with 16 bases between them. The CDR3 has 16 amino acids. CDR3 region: CASIPTPSVYNSPLHF. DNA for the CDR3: TGTGCCAGCATCCCTACCCCATCCGTCTATAATTCACCCCTCCACTTT.

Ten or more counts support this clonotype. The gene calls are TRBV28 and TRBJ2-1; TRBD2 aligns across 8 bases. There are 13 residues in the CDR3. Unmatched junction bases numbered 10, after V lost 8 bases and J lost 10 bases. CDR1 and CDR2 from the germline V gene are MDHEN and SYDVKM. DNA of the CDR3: TGTGCCAGCTCACGGGGGGGGTCCGGGGAGCAGTTCTTC. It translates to CASSRGGSGEQFF.

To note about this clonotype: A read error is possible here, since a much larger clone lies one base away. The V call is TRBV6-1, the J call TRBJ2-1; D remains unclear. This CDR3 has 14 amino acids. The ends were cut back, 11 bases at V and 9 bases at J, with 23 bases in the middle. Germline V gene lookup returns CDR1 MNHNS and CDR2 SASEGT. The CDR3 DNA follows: TGTGCCGTCCAGACTCTTCCGGCGCTCAGTGAGCAGTTCTTC. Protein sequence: CAVQTLPALSEQFF.

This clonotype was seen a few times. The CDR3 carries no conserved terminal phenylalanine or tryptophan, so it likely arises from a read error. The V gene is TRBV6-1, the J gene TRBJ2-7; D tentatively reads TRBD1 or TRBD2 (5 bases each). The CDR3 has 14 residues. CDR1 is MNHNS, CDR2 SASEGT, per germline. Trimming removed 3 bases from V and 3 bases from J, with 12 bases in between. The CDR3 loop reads CASSEGTTFYEQYL. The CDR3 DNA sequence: TGTGCCAGCAGTGAGGGGACCACCTTCTACGAGCAGTACCTC.

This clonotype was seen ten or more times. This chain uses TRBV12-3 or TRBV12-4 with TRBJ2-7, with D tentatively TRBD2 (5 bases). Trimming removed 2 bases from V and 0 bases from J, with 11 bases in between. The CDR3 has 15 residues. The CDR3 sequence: CASSLTGKSSYEQYF. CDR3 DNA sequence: TGTGCCAGCAGTTTAACGGGAAAAAGCTCCTACGAGCAGTACTTC.